These T cell receptor beta chains were read from a single sample in a study of cytomegalovirus exposure and HLA in healthy donors. Produced via immunoSEQ multiplex PCR; TCRdb's table is partial and in-frame only. The sample contains approximately 160,000 clones, roughly 80% of which appear only once. The sample consisted of PBMCs. These TCRs come from a girl aged 2 to 9 in good health and CMV-seropositive. CDR3s include the opening cysteine and the closing phenylalanine or tryptophan. The order of the fields is CDR3 DNA, CDR3 protein, J gene, CDR3 length, V gene, D gene, clone size. D genes are given only for firm matches. Some rows have no size entry. The others give once, few or many, or a class for an expanded clone.

CDR3nt: TGCGCCAGCAGCTTGAGACTAGCGGGGAGTAAGGTCCCAAGGTCCAATGAGCAGTTCTTC
CDR3aa: CASSLRLAGSKVPRSNEQFF
j_gene: TRBJ2-1
len: 20
v_gene: TRBV5-1
d_gene: TRBD2
abundance: once

CDR3nt: TGTGCCAGCAGCCCCCTCGGAGATACGCAGTATTTT
CDR3aa: CASSPLGDTQYF
j_gene: TRBJ2-3
len: 12
v_gene: TRBV9
d_gene: .
abundance: few

CDR3nt: TGTGCCAGTAATACAGGAAATGAAAAACTGTTTTTT
CDR3aa: CASNTGNEKLFF
j_gene: TRBJ1-4
len: 12
v_gene: TRBV19
d_gene: .
abundance: .

CDR3nt: TGCGCCAGCACCCCCAGGCCCTGGGACAGGGGGCAGGAGACCCAGTACTTC
CDR3aa: CASTPRPWDRGQETQYF
j_gene: TRBJ2-5
len: 17
v_gene: TRBV4-1
d_gene: TRBD1
abundance: .

CDR3nt: TGTGCCAGCAGTGTTCTGCATGAGTACGAGCAGTACTTC
CDR3aa: CASSVLHEYEQYF
j_gene: TRBJ2-7
len: 13
v_gene: TRBV2
d_gene: .
abundance: once

CDR3nt: TGTGCCAGCAGACACCCGGGACAGGGAGACACTGAAGCTTTCTTT
CDR3aa: CASRHPGQGDTEAFF
j_gene: TRBJ1-1
len: 15
v_gene: TRBV4-2
d_gene: TRBD1
abundance: .

CDR3nt: TGTGCCTGGAGTGTAGGTCAGGGGAATCAGCCCCAGCATTTT
CDR3aa: CAWSVGQGNQPQHF
j_gene: TRBJ1-5
len: 14
v_gene: TRBV30
d_gene: .
abundance: .

CDR3nt: TGTGCCAGCAGTCCGGGACTAGCGGGGGATACGCAGTATTTT
CDR3aa: CASSPGLAGDTQYF
j_gene: TRBJ2-3
len: 14
v_gene: TRBV6-5
d_gene: TRBD2
abundance: .

CDR3nt: TGCGCCAGCAGCTTGGGCGGTAGCAATCAGCCCCAGCATTTT
CDR3aa: CASSLGGSNQPQHF
j_gene: TRBJ1-5
len: 14
v_gene: TRBV5-1
d_gene: .
abundance: .

CDR3nt: TGTGCCATATCAGACAGGGATAATGAAAAACTGTTTTTT
CDR3aa: CAISDRDNEKLFF
j_gene: TRBJ1-4
len: 13
v_gene: TRBV10-3
d_gene: TRBD1
abundance: .

CDR3nt: TGTGCCAGCAGCGTAGGCGGGACTACCCAGGACGAGCAGTACTTC
CDR3aa: CASSVGGTTQDEQYF
j_gene: TRBJ2-7
len: 15
v_gene: TRBV9
d_gene: TRBD2
abundance: .

CDR3nt: TGTGCCAGCAGCTTGGGTAGGGGGGGCAATGAGCAGTTCTTC
CDR3aa: CASSLGRGGNEQFF
j_gene: TRBJ2-1
len: 14
v_gene: TRBV5-4
d_gene: .
abundance: .

CDR3nt: TGTGCCAGCAGTTCCGGGACTAGGCCCTACGAGCAGTACTTC
CDR3aa: CASSSGTRPYEQYF
j_gene: TRBJ2-7
len: 14
v_gene: TRBV28
d_gene: TRBD2
abundance: .

CDR3nt: TGTGCCAGCAGCTTATTAAAGGGGGCCGCCGCTAACTATGGCTACACCTTC
CDR3aa: CASSLLKGAAANYGYTF
j_gene: TRBJ1-2
len: 17
v_gene: TRBV11-2
d_gene: TRBD1
abundance: .

CDR3nt: TGTGCCTGGAGTCAAAGACTAGCGGGGTCCACAGATACGCAGTATTTT
CDR3aa: CAWSQRLAGSTDTQYF
j_gene: TRBJ2-3
len: 16
v_gene: TRBV30
d_gene: TRBD2
abundance: few

CDR3nt: TGTGCCAGCAGCCCCTTCACAAGAGATACGCAGTATTTT
CDR3aa: CASSPFTRDTQYF
j_gene: TRBJ2-3
len: 13
v_gene: TRBV9
d_gene: .
abundance: .

CDR3nt: TGTGCCAGCAGTAAACAGGGGTCGGGGGAAAAACTGTTTTTT
CDR3aa: CASSKQGSGEKLFF
j_gene: TRBJ1-4
len: 14
v_gene: TRBV6-1
d_gene: TRBD1
abundance: .

CDR3nt: TGTGCCAGCAAGATGGGTAGACATAATAGTTCACCCCTCCACTTT
CDR3aa: CASKMGRHNSSPLHF
j_gene: TRBJ1-6
len: 15
v_gene: TRBV27
d_gene: .
abundance: .

CDR3nt: TGTGCCAGCAGTTTTGAGGGGGGGGAGACTGAAGCTTTCTTT
CDR3aa: CASSFEGGETEAFF
j_gene: TRBJ1-1
len: 14
v_gene: TRBV6-5
d_gene: .
abundance: .

CDR3nt: TGTGCCAGCAGTGATATCTCTGGGGCCAACGTCCTGACTTTC
CDR3aa: CASSDISGANVLTF
j_gene: TRBJ2-6
len: 14
v_gene: TRBV6-1
d_gene: .
abundance: .

CDR3nt: TGTGCCTGGGACAGGGCCCTCTCTGGAAACACCATATATTTT
CDR3aa: CAWDRALSGNTIYF
j_gene: TRBJ1-3
len: 14
v_gene: TRBV30
d_gene: TRBD1
abundance: .

CDR3nt: TGTGCCAGCAGCGTAGAGGGGCAACGTGGTGAAGCTTTCTTT
CDR3aa: CASSVEGQRGEAFF
j_gene: TRBJ1-1
len: 14
v_gene: TRBV9
d_gene: .
abundance: .

CDR3nt: TGTGCTAGCAGCGGCACCGGGACAGGGGTGACCCAGTACTTC
CDR3aa: CASSGTGTGVTQYF
j_gene: TRBJ2-5
len: 14
v_gene: TRBV7-7
d_gene: TRBD1
abundance: few

CDR3nt: TGTGCCAGCAGTGACCGGGGGGAAAGTGATGAGCAGTTCTTC
CDR3aa: CASSDRGESDEQFF
j_gene: TRBJ2-1
len: 14
v_gene: TRBV6-4
d_gene: TRBD2
abundance: .

CDR3nt: TGCGCCAGCAGCCAAGGACAGGGATCGGGGGAGCTGTTTTTT
CDR3aa: CASSQGQGSGELFF
j_gene: TRBJ2-2
len: 14
v_gene: TRBV4-1
d_gene: TRBD1
abundance: .

CDR3nt: TGTGCCAGCAGTTACGGAAGGACACCTACATATGGCTACACCTTC
CDR3aa: CASSYGRTPTYGYTF
j_gene: TRBJ1-2
len: 15
v_gene: TRBV6-5
d_gene: .
abundance: .

CDR3nt: TGTGCCAGCAGTTGGGCTAGCGGGAGTAGGTACACAGATACGCAGTATTTT
CDR3aa: CASSWASGSRYTDTQYF
j_gene: TRBJ2-3
len: 17
v_gene: TRBV27
d_gene: TRBD2
abundance: many